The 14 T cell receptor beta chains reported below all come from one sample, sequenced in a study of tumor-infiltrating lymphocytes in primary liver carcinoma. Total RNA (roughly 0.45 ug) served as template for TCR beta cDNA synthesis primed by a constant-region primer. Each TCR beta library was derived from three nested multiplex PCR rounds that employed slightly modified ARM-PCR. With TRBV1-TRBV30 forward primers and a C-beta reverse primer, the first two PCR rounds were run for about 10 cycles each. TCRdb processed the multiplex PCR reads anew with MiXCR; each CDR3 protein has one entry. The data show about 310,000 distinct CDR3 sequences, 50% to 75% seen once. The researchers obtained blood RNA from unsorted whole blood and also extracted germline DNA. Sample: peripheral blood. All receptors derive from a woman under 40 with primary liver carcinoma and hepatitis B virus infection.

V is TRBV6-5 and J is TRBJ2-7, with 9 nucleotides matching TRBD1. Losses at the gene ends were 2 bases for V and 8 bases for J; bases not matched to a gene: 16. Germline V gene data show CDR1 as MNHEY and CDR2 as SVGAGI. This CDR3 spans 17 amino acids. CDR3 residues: CASSYTLVGQGAEKQYF. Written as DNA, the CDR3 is TGTGCCAGCAGTTACACACTCGTGGGACAGGGTGCCGAGAAGCAGTACTTC.

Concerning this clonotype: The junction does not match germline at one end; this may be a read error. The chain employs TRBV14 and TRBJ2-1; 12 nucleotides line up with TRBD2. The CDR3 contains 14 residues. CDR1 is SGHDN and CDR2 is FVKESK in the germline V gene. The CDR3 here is CASSHGLAGTPITF. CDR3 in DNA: TGTGCCAGCAGCCACGGACTAGCGGGGACCCCTATCACTTTC.

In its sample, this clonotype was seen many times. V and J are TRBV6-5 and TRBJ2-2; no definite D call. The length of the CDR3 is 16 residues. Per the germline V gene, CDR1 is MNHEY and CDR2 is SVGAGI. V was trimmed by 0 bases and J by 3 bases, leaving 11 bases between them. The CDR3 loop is CASSYSSRLYTGELFF. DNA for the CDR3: TGTGCCAGCAGTTACTCGAGTCGACTCTACACCGGGGAGCTGTTTTTT.

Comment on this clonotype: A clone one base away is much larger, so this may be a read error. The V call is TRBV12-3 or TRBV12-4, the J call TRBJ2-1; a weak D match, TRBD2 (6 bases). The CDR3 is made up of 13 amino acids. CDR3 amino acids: CASSGRGYNEHFF. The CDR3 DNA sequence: TGTGCCAGCAGTGGGCGGGGATACAATGAGCACTTCTTC.

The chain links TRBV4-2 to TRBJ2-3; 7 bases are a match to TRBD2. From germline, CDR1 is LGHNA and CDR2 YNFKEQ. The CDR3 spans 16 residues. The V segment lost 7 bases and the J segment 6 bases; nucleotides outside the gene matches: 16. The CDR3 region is CASTRTGGSRADTQYF. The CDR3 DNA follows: TGTGCCAGCACCCGAACCGGCGGGAGTAGGGCGGATACGCAGTATTTT.

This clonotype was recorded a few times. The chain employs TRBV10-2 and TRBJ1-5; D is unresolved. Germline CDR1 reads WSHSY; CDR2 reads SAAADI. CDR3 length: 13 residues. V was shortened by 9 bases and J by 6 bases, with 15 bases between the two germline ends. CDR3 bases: TGCGCCAGTAGCAATGCGGGGAGTCAGCCCCAGCATTTT. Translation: CASSNAGSQPQHF.

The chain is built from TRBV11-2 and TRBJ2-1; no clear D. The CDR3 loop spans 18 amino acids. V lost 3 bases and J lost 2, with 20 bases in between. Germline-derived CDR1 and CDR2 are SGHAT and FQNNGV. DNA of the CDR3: TGTGCCAGCAGCTTTTTGTACCGTGGCAAATATGCCTACAATGAGCAGTTCTTC. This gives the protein CASSFLYRGKYAYNEQFF.

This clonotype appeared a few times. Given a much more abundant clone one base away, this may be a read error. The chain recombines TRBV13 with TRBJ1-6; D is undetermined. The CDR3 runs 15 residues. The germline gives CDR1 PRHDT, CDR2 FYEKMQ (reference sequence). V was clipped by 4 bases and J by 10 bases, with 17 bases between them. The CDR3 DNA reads TGTGCCAGCAGCTGTTCTCGAGGTGACGGATCACCCCTCCACTTT. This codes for CASSCSRGDGSPLHF.

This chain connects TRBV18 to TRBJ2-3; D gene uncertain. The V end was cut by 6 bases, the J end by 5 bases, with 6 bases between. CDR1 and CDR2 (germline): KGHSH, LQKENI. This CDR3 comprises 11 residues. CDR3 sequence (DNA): TGTGCCAGCTCCCGAAAAGATACGCAGTATTTT. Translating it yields CASSRKDTQYF. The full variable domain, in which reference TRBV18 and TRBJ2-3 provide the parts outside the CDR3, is NAGVMQNPRHLVRRRGQEARLRCSPMKGHSHVYWYRQLPEEGLKFMVYLQKENIIDESGMPKERFSAEFPKEGPSILRIQQVVRGDSAAYFCASSRKDTQYFGPGTRLTVL.

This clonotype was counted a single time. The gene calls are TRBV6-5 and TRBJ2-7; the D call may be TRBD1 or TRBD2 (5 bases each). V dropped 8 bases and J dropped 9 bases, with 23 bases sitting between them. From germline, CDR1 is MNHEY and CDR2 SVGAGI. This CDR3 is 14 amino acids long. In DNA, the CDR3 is TGTGCCAGCGGCTCGGGGCAGGTCATCGGTTGGCAGTACTTC. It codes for CASGSGQVIGWQYF.

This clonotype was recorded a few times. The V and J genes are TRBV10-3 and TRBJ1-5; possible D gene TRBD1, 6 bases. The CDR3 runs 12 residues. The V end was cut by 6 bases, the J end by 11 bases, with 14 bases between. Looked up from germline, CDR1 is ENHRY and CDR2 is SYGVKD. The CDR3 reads CAISPEGVAQHF. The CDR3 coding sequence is TGTGCCATCAGCCCAGAGGGGGTGGCCCAGCATTTT.

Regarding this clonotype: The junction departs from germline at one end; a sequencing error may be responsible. The CDR3 DNA sequence: TGTGCCAGCAGCTTAAATGGGACGGGTAACTCTGTAAACACCATATATTTT. It is translated as CASSLNGTGNSVNTIYF. V gene TRBV11-2 combines with J gene TRBJ1-3, with D possibly being TRBD1 (5 bases). There are 17 residues in the CDR3. Germline CDR1 is SGHAT and CDR2 is FQNNGV.

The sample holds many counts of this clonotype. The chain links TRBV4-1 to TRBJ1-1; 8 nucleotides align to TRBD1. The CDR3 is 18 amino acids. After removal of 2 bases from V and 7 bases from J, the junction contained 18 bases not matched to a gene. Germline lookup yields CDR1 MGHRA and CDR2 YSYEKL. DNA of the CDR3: TGCGCCAGCAGCCAAATCCAACCTAAGGGACAGGCGAAGATTGAAGCTTTCTTT. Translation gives CASSQIQPKGQAKIEAFF.

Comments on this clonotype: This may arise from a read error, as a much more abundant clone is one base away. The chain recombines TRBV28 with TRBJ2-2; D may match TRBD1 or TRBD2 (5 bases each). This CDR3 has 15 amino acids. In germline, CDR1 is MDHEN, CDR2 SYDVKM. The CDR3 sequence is CTSSLPGTSTGELFF. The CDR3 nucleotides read TGTACCAGCAGTTTACCGGGGACGAGCACCGGGGAGCTGTTTTTT.